This T cell receptor beta chain was captured by sequencing in a study of control samples from healthy donors and cancer patients. Sequencing used immunoSEQ multiplex PCR; TCRdb keeps in-frame clones, though not all of them. Of 120,000 to 150,000 clones listed, 92% were seen once; the top ten hold roughly 12%. V lost 3 bases to trimming and J lost 7 bases; unmatched junction nucleotides: 8. The germline V gene has CDR1 SGHRS and CDR2 YFSETQ. The CDR3 spans 14 residues. The V and J genes are TRBV5-1 and TRBJ1-1; 8 nucleotides match TRBD1. Sequencing used blood. The origin of this receptor is a man aged 25-45 years in good health. CDR3 residues: CASSSVDRGDEAFF. The CDR3, as DNA: TGCGCCAGCAGCTCTGTCGACAGGGGTGATGAAGCTTTCTTT.